The clone carrying this T cell receptor (beta chain) was seen just once. Its target is unknown. Repertoires were generated with immunoSEQ multiplex PCR, while TCRdb's copy carries only in-frame clones and drops some. The data show over 100,000 clones, around 86% seen once. This sample is drawn from a study of T cell responses to AZD1222 COVID-19 vaccine. Study conclusions and caveats: AZD1222 recipients seropositive at baseline numbered only six or seven.

The CDR3 has 15 amino acids. The V segment lost 1 base and the J segment 6 bases; nucleotides outside the gene matches: 7. Germline loops: CDR1 LNHDA, CDR2 SQIVND (reference sequence). This chain joins TRBV19 and TRBJ1-1; 8 bases agree with TRBD1. The origin of this receptor is an adult in good health. The specimen was peripheral blood, collected on day 0 of AZD1222 vaccination. The CDR3 is CASSIGAHRGAEAFF. As DNA, the CDR3 is TGTGCCAGTAGTATAGGGGCCCACAGGGGGGCTGAAGCTTTCTTT.